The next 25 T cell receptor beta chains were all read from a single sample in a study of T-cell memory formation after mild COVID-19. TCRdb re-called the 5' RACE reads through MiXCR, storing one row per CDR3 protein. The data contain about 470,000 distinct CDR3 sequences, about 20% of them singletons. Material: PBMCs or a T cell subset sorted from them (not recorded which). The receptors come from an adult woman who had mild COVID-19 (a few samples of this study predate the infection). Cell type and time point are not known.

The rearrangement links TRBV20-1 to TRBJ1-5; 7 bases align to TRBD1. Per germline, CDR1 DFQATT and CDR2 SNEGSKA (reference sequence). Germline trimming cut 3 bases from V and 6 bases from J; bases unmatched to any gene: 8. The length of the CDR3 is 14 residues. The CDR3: CSARAGGGSQPQHF. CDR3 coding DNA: TGCAGTGCTAGGGCAGGGGGGGGCTCTCAGCCCCAGCATTTT.

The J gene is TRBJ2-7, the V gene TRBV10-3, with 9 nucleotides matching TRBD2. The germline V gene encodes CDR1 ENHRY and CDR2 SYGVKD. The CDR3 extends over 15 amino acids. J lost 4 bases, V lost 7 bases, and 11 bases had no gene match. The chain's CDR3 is CAIMPELAGLYEQYF. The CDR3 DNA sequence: TGTGCCATCATGCCGGAGCTAGCGGGGCTTTACGAGCAGTACTTC.

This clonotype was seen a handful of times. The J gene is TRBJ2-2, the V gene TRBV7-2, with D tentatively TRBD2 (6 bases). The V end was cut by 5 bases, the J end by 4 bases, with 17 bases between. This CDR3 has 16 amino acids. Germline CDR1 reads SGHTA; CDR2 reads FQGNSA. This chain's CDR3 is CASSPPISGPTGELFF. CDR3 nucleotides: TGTGCCAGCAGCCCCCCTATTAGCGGACCCACCGGGGAGCTGTTTTTT.

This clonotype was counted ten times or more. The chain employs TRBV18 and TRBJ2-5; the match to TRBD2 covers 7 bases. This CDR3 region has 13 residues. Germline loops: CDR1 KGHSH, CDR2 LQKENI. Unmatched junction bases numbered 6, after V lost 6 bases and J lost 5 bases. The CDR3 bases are TGTGCCAGCTCCCACGGGAGGCGCGAGACCCAGTACTTC. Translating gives CASSHGRRETQYF.

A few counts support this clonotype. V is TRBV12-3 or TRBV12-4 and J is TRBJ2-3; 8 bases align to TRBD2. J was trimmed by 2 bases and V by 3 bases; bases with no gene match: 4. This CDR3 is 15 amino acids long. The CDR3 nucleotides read TGTGCCAGCAGTTTTCCCGGGGGGGCCACAGATACGCAGTATTTT. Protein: CASSFPGGATDTQYF.

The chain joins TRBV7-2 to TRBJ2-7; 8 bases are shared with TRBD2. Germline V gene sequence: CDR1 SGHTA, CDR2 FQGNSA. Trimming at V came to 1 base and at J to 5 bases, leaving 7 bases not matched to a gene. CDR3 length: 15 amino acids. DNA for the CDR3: TGTGCCAGCAGCTTAGTGGGCGGGAGGACCCACGAGCAGTACTTC. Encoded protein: CASSLVGGRTHEQYF.

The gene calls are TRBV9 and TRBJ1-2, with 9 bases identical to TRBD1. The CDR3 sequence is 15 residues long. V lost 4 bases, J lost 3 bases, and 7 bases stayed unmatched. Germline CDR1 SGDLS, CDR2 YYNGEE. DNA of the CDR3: TGTGCCAGCAGCCCGGGGACAGGGAGTGACTATGGCTACACCTTC. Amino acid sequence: CASSPGTGSDYGYTF.

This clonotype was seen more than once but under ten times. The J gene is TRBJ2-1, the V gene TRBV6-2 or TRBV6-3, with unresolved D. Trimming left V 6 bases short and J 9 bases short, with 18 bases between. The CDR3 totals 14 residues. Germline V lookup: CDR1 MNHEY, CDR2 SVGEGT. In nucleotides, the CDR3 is TGTGCCAGCAGCCCAGTTCCCAAAACGGGTGAGCAGTTCTTC. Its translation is CASSPVPKTGEQFF.

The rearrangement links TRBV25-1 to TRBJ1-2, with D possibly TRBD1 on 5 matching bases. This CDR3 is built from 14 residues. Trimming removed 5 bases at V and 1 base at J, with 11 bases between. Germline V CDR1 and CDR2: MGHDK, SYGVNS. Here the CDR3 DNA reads TGTGCCAGCAGTCGCTCAGGGATTAACTATGGCTACACCTTC. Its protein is CASSRSGINYGYTF.

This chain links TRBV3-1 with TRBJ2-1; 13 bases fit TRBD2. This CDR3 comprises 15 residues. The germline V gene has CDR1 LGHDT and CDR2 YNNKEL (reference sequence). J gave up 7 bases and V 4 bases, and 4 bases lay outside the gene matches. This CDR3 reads CASSRGLAGANEQFF. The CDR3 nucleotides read TGTGCCAGCAGCCGTGGACTAGCGGGGGCGAATGAGCAGTTCTTC.

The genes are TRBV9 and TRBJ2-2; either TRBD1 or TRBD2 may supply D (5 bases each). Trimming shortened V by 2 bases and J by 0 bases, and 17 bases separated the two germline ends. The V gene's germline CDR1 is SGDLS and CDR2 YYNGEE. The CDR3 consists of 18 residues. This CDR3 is CASSVGTHTFANTGELFF. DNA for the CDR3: TGTGCCAGCAGCGTCGGGACCCACACGTTCGCGAACACCGGGGAGCTGTTTTTT.

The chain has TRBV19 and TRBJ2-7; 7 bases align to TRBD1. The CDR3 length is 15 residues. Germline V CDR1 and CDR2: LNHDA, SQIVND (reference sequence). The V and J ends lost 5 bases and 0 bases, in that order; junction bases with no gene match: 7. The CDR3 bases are TGTGCCAGTAGTCCCTGGGACAGCTCCTCCTACGAGCAGTACTTC. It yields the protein CASSPWDSSSYEQYF.

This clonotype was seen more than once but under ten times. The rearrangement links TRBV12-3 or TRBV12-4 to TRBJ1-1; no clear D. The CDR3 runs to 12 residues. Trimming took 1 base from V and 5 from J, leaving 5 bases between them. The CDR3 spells CASSLVMTEAFF. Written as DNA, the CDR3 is TGTGCCAGCAGTTTAGTGATGACTGAAGCTTTCTTT.

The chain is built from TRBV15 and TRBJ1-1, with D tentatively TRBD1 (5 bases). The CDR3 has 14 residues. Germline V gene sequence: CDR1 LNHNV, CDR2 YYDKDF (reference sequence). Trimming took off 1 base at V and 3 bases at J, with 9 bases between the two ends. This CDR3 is CATSRVWGDTEAFF. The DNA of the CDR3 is TGTGCCACCAGCAGAGTTTGGGGGGACACTGAAGCTTTCTTT. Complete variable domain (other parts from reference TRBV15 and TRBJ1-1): DAMVIQNPRYQVTQFGKPVTLSCSQTLNHNVMYWYQQKSSQAPKLLFHYYDKDFNNEADTPDNFQSRRPNTSFCFLDIRSPGLGDTAMYLCATSRVWGDTEAFFGQGTRLTVV.

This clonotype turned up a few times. The chain's CDR3 is CASSYVTGNTEAFF. The CDR3, as DNA: TGTGCCAGCAGTTACGTGACAGGGAACACTGAAGCTTTCTTT. The chain is built from TRBV6-5 and TRBJ1-1; perhaps TRBD1 as D (6 bases). CDR1 is MNHEY, CDR2 SVGAGI, per germline. Trimming removed 2 bases from V and 1 base from J, with 8 bases in between. The CDR3 runs to 14 residues.

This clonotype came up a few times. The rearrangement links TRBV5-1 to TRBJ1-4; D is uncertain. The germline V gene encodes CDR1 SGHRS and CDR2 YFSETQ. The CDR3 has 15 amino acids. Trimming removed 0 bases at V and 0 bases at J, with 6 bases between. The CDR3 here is CASSLEVATNEKLFF. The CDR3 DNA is TGCGCCAGCAGCTTGGAGGTTGCAACTAATGAAAAACTGTTTTTT.

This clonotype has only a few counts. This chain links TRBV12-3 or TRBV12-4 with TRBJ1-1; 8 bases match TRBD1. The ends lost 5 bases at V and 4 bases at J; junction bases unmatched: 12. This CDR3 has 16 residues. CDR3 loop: CASSDTGQGLRTEAFF. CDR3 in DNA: TGTGCCAGCAGTGATACAGGACAGGGATTACGCACTGAAGCTTTCTTT.

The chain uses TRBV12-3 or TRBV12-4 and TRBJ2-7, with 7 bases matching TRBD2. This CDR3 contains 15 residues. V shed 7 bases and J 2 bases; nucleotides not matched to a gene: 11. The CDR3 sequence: CASTSTASGAYEQYF. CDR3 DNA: TGTGCCAGCACTTCAACCGCTAGCGGCGCCTACGAGCAGTACTTC.

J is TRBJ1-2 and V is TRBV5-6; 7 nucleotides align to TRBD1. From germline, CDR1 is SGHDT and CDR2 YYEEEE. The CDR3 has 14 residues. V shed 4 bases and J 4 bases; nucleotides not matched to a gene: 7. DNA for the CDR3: TGTGCCAGCAGCGTAGGGGGCGCTCCCTATGGCTACACCTTC. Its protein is CASSVGGAPYGYTF.

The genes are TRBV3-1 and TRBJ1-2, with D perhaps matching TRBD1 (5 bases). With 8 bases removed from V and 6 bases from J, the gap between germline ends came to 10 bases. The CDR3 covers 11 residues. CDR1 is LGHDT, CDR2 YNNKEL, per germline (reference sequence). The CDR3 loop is CASREGNGYTF. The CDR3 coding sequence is TGTGCCAGCCGGGAGGGGAATGGCTACACCTTC.

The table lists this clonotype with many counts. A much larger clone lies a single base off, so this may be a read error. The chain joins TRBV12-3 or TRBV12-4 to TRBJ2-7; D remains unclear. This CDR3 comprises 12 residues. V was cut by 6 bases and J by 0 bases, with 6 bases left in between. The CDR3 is CASSWDSYEQYF. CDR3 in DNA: TGTGCCAGCAGCTGGGACTCCTACGAGCAGTACTTC.

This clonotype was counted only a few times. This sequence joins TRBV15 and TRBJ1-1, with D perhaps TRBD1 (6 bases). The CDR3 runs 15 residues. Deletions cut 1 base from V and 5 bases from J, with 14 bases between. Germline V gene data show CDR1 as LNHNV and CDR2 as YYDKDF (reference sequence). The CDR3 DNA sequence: TGTGCCACCAGCAGAGTGGTTTTGGGGGCGACTGAAGCTTTCTTT. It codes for CATSRVVLGATEAFF.

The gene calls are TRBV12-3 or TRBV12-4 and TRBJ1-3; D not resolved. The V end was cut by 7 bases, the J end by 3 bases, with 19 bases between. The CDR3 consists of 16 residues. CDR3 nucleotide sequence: TGTGCCAGCATCCCAGGCTGGCAGGCGTTTGGAAACACCATATATTTT. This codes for CASIPGWQAFGNTIYF.

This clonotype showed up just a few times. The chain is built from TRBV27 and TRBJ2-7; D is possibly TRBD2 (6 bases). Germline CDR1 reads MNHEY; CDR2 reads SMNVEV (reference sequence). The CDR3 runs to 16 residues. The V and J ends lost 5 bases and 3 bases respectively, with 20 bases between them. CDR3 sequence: CASSPFGGGFGYEQYF. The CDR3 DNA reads TGTGCCAGCAGTCCATTTGGTGGAGGGTTCGGCTACGAGCAGTACTTC.

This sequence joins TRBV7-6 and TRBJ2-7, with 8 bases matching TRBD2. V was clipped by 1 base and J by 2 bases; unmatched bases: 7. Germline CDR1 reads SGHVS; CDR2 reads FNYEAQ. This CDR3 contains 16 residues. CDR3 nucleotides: TGTGCCAGCAGCTTAGGGCCCGGGAGGGGTACCTACGAGCAGTACTTC. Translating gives CASSLGPGRGTYEQYF.